The clone carrying this T cell receptor (beta chain) came up a few times. Its specificity is unknown. The CDR3 runs 14 residues. The V gene's germline CDR1 is SGHTA and CDR2 FQGNSA. Germline trimming cut 5 bases from V and 6 bases from J; bases unmatched to any gene: 10. The data are from a study of identical twins. Study-level findings and limits: Monozygotic twins shared more out-of-frame TCR alpha than recombination models predicted.

Template switching added a universal primer binding site, and final cDNA carried unique molecular identifiers. TCRdb ran MiXCR on the 5' RACE reads and lists one entry per CDR3 protein. The data hold 690,000 or so distinct CDR3 sequences, with approximately 9% observed a single time. A further study also used this sample, focusing on yellow fever vaccine responses in identical twins.

This clonotype was obtained from a woman aged 18-30 years in good health. This chain links TRBV7-2 with TRBJ2-7; 7 nucleotides line up with TRBD1. Material: PBMCs. CDR3 DNA sequence: TGTGCCAGCAGCGTTGTCACAGGGGCTGGCGAGCAGTACTTC. Translating gives CASSVVTGAGEQYF.